This TCR beta chain originates from a study of cytomegalovirus exposure and HLA in healthy donors. Study results and limitations: Overall, 164 TCR beta chains were annotated as cytomegalovirus-associated. Earlier results showed most TCR beta V segments being productive about 90% or about 30% of the time. In vitro work confirmed that a few CMV-associated chains recognize CMV antigens. An Asian-associated ancestry cluster reportedly showed fewer N-insertions than the roughly 700-donor mean in a later analysis.

Concerning this clone itself: The antigen is undetermined.

The CDR3 totals 14 residues. With 5 bases removed from V and 4 bases from J, the gap between germline ends came to 14 bases. Germline V CDR1 and CDR2: SGHRS, YFSETQ. It was with 60 Vbeta and 13 Jbeta primers that the PCR ran. Sequencing used immunoSEQ multiplex PCR; TCRdb keeps in-frame clones, though not all of them. The table records some 130,000 clones, 60% to 80% of them present only once. The source is a male donor in good health and CMV-seronegative. Sequences were obtained from PBMCs. The gene calls are TRBV5-1 and TRBJ2-3; maybe TRBD2 (6 bases). The CDR3, as DNA: TGCGCCAGCAGGGAGGGCGGTCCGGCAGATACGCAGTATTTT. Its translation is CASREGGPADTQYF.